The text below deals with one T cell receptor (beta chain). Authors' data handling: Reference gene primer amplification gave estimated nucleated cell counts. Clones were read by immunoSEQ multiplex PCR, and TCRdb kept only the in-frame ones, dropping some. The V and J calls and clone size come from that table; D and trimming were worked out from the DNA. The repertoire holds 190,000 or so clones, around 84% seen once, with around 2.7% in the top ten. This sample is drawn from a study of blood T cell repertoires in COVID-19. Study information: From the United States, Italy and Spain came samples of acute and convalescent COVID-19. PBMCs, B-cell-depleted T cells, or T cells were the source of the cDNA or gDNA that made up the material.

Germline V lookup: CDR1 SGHRS, CDR2 YFSETQ. The CDR3 is 13 amino acids. V was trimmed by 4 bases and J by 11 bases, leaving 16 bases between them. This TCR derives from a man between 40 and 49 years old with active or convalescent COVID-19. The chain carries TRBV5-1 and TRBJ2-1, with D maybe TRBD2 (5 bases). Material for sequencing was peripheral blood. In DNA, the CDR3 is TGCGCCAGCAGCCCGCGGTGGGAGACTAAGCAGTTCTTC. It translates to CASSPRWETKQFF. Drawing the rest from reference TRBV5-1 and TRBJ2-1, the complete variable domain is KAGVTQTPRYLIKTRGQQVTLSCSPISGHRSVSWYQQTPGQGLQFLFEYFSETQRNKGNFPGRFSGRQFSNSRSEMNVSTLELGDSALYLCASSPRWETKQFFGPGTRLTVL.